Listed below are T cell receptor beta chains from one sample, sequenced in a study of blood T cells in healthy people across ages. TCRdb recomputed calls from the 5' RACE reads with MiXCR, one row per CDR3 protein. The data show 1.2 million to 1.5 million distinct CDR3 sequences, 45% to 70% seen once. The sample comprised blood. The origin of the receptors is a man aged 18-30 years in good health. CDR3s include the opening cysteine and the closing phenylalanine or tryptophan. The order of the fields is D gene, J gene, clone size, V gene, CDR3 protein, CDR3 DNA. The D gene is left open where the match is weak. Only some rows state a clone size, as once, few, many or a class for expanded clones.

>-|TRBJ2-5|-|TRBV28
CASSSPGPQETQYF
TGTGCCAGCAGTAGCCCGGGGCCCCAAGAGACCCAGTACTTC
>-|TRBJ2-5|-|TRBV20-1
CSARPQGTEQYF
TGCAGTGCTAGACCTCAGGGCACTGAGCAGTACTTC
>-|TRBJ1-1|-|TRBV27
CASSPPGGGGYTEAFF
TGTGCCAGCAGTCCCCCGGGGGGCGGAGGGTACACTGAAGCTTTCTTT
>-|TRBJ2-2|-|TRBV6-4
CATGRSANTGELFF
TGTGCCACCGGGCGGAGCGCGAACACCGGGGAGCTGTTTTTT
>-|TRBJ1-1|few|TRBV10-3
CASLGEAEAFF
TGTGCCAGCCTTGGGGAGGCTGAAGCTTTCTTT
>TRBD2|TRBJ2-5|-|TRBV20-1
CSARDGGGAVKTQYF
TGCAGTGCCAGAGACGGCGGGGGGGCCGTAAAGACCCAGTACTTC
>-|TRBJ2-3|-|TRBV6-5
CASSRRVPLTDTQYF
TGTGCCAGCAGTCGCAGGGTTCCCCTCACGGATACGCAGTATTTT
>-|TRBJ1-2|-|TRBV4-3
CTSSLGVRDYGYTF
TGCACCAGCAGCCTAGGGGTGCGGGACTATGGCTACACCTTC
>TRBD1|TRBJ2-7|-|TRBV28
CASSLDRDRYEQYF
TGTGCCAGCAGTTTAGACCGGGACAGATACGAGCAGTACTTC
>-|TRBJ2-1|-|TRBV7-7
CASSIKLEPYNEQFF
TGTGCTAGCAGCATCAAACTAGAACCCTACAATGAGCAGTTCTTC
>-|TRBJ1-1|once|TRBV4-1
CASSQDLREGTEAFF
TGCGCCAGCAGCCAAGATCTTCGGGAAGGCACTGAAGCTTTCTTT
>-|TRBJ2-2|-|TRBV28
CASCPEAGNTGELFF
TGTGCCAGCTGTCCCGAGGCAGGGAACACCGGGGAGCTGTTTTTT
>TRBD1|TRBJ2-3|-|TRBV9
CASNIRTGRSPDTQYF
TGTGCCAGCAACATCAGGACAGGCCGATCCCCAGATACGCAGTATTTT
>-|TRBJ1-2|-|TRBV6-5
CASSYSSAEVPYGYTF
TGTGCCAGCAGTTACTCGAGTGCAGAGGTACCCTATGGCTACACCTTC
>-|TRBJ1-1|-|TRBV5-1
CASSHTDGMNTEAFF
TGCGCCAGCAGCCACACGGACGGGATGAACACTGAAGCTTTCTTT
>-|TRBJ1-6|-|TRBV4-1
CASSQHPRGRGGSPLHF
TGCGCCAGCAGCCAACACCCTAGGGGCAGGGGAGGATCACCCCTCCACTTT
>TRBD2|TRBJ2-7|-|TRBV28
CAARGGLNEQYF
TGTGCCGCACGGGGGGGGCTAAACGAGCAGTACTTC
>TRBD2|TRBJ2-1|-|TRBV3-1
CASSQVPSGTSGYEQFF
TGTGCCAGCAGCCAAGTTCCGAGTGGGACTAGCGGCTATGAGCAGTTCTTC
>-|TRBJ1-1|-|TRBV6-5
CASSYAGLNTEAFF
TGTGCCAGCAGTTACGCCGGGTTGAACACTGAAGCTTTCTTT
>-|TRBJ2-3|once|TRBV11-2
CASSSTPNLQFSTDTQYF
TGTGCCAGCAGCTCCACCCCAAACTTACAGTTTAGCACAGATACGCAGTATTTT
>TRBD2|TRBJ2-1|-|TRBV4-1
CASSQLGTNNNEQFF
TGCGCCAGCAGCCAACTCGGGACTAATAACAATGAGCAGTTCTTC
>TRBD2|TRBJ2-2|-|TRBV9
CASSVEGTSKTGELFF
TGTGCCAGCAGCGTAGAGGGGACTAGTAAAACCGGGGAGCTGTTTTTT
>-|TRBJ2-3|few|TRBV28
CASHDFGRTASTDTQYF
TGTGCCAGCCACGATTTTGGACGGACAGCTAGCACAGATACGCAGTATTTT
>-|TRBJ1-2|few|TRBV3-1
CASSQGSGSYGYTF
TGTGCCAGCAGCCAAGGGTCAGGGTCCTATGGCTACACCTTC
>-|TRBJ1-1|-|TRBV20-1
CSAPRGGKNTEAFF
TGCAGTGCCCCTCGAGGGGGAAAGAACACTGAAGCTTTCTTT
>TRBD2|TRBJ2-1|-|TRBV20-1
CSAQIPPGLAGTSYNEQFF
TGCAGTGCTCAGATTCCCCCGGGACTAGCGGGAACGTCCTACAATGAGCAGTTCTTC
>TRBD2|TRBJ2-5|-|TRBV5-1
CASNLGGGSSETQYF
TGCGCCAGCAACCTTGGCGGGGGTAGTTCAGAGACCCAGTACTTC
>TRBD1|TRBJ2-7|-|TRBV11-2
CASSVGQGAEEQYF
TGTGCCAGCAGCGTGGGACAGGGGGCGGAGGAGCAGTACTTC
>-|TRBJ2-7|-|TRBV6-1
CASSEEEEGAYEQYF
TGTGCCAGCAGTGAAGAAGAGGAGGGGGCGTACGAGCAGTACTTC
>TRBD1|TRBJ2-3|-|TRBV12-3/TRBV12-4
CASSYAGGNADTQYF
TGTGCCAGCAGTTATGCAGGGGGTAACGCAGATACGCAGTATTTT
>TRBD2|TRBJ2-5|-|TRBV7-9
CASSLVASGSQETQYF
TGTGCCAGCAGCTTAGTGGCTAGCGGGAGCCAAGAGACCCAGTACTTC
>-|TRBJ2-7|-|TRBV20-1
CSADVPPHYEQYF
TGCAGTGCCGATGTTCCACCGCACTACGAGCAGTACTTC
>-|TRBJ2-7|-|TRBV7-9
CASSLVGRSGAYEQYF
TGTGCCAGCAGCTTAGTGGGGCGGAGTGGGGCCTACGAGCAGTACTTC
>TRBD1|TRBJ2-4|-|TRBV7-2
CASSTRTGENIQYF
TGTGCCAGCAGCACCCGGACAGGGGAAAACATTCAGTACTTC
>-|TRBJ1-2|-|TRBV28
CASSLWQGTTNYGYTF
TGTGCCAGCAGTTTATGGCAGGGAACTACTAACTATGGCTACACCTTC
>-|TRBJ2-3|-|TRBV3-1
CASSPPSRIEQYF
TGTGCCAGCAGCCCCCCTTCAAGAATCGAGCAGTATTTT
>-|TRBJ1-4|-|TRBV5-1
CASSLTGTNNEKLFF
TGCGCCAGCAGCTTAACCGGGACAAATAATGAAAAACTGTTTTTT
>-|TRBJ2-1|once|TRBV6-2/TRBV6-3
CASSYMGVLTYNEQFF
TGTGCCAGCAGTTACATGGGGGTACTGACCTACAATGAGCAGTTCTTC
>-|TRBJ1-1|many|TRBV29-1
CSVKQGNTEAFF
TGCAGCGTGAAACAGGGGAACACTGAAGCTTTCTTT
>TRBD2|TRBJ2-5|few|TRBV2
CASRSGLDGTQYF
TGTGCCAGCAGATCAGGACTAGATGGGACCCAGTACTTC
>TRBD2|TRBJ2-1|-|TRBV29-1
CSAGGVADEQFF
TGCAGCGCCGGGGGGGTGGCGGATGAGCAGTTCTTC
>-|TRBJ2-7|-|TRBV6-6
CAGCPAEQTYEQYF
TGTGCCGGTTGTCCTGCCGAACAGACCTACGAGCAGTACTTC
>TRBD2|TRBJ2-1|once|TRBV20-1
CSARDFGLAGGGVLNEQFF
TGCAGTGCTAGAGATTTTGGACTAGCGGGAGGTGGAGTTTTGAATGAGCAGTTCTTC
>-|TRBJ2-7|-|TRBV18
CASSRGGQGNYEQYF
TGTGCCAGCTCACGGGGAGGGCAGGGGAACTACGAGCAGTACTTC
>-|TRBJ1-2|once|TRBV27
CASSLADRRDGYTF
TGTGCCAGCAGTTTAGCCGACAGGAGGGATGGCTACACCTTC
>TRBD1|TRBJ2-5|-|TRBV3-1
CASSHPYDRGEETQYF
TGTGCCAGCAGCCACCCTTACGACAGGGGGGAAGAGACCCAGTACTTC
>-|TRBJ1-2|-|TRBV5-1
CASSLGGTRYGYTF
TGCGCCAGCAGCTTGGGGGGGACTCGGTATGGCTACACCTTC
>TRBD1|TRBJ2-1|once|TRBV6-2/TRBV6-3
CASSFAPGQNYWNEQFF
TGTGCCAGCAGTTTTGCCCCGGGACAGAACTATTGGAATGAGCAGTTCTTC
>-|TRBJ2-1|-|TRBV4-3
CASSQDLPGRQLEREQFF
TGCGCCAGCAGCCAAGATTTGCCGGGTAGGCAGTTAGAGCGTGAGCAGTTCTTC
>-|TRBJ2-7|-|TRBV27
CASSLSPSFSYEQYF
TGTGCCAGCAGTTTATCCCCCTCTTTCTCCTACGAGCAGTACTTC
>-|TRBJ1-2|-|TRBV3-1
CASSQELRNGYTF
TGTGCCAGTAGCCAAGAACTGAGGAATGGCTACACCTTC
>-|TRBJ2-2|-|TRBV4-2
CASSQGPTGADTGELFF
TGTGCCAGTAGCCAAGGCCCCACCGGTGCGGACACCGGGGAGCTGTTTTTT
>TRBD1|TRBJ2-3|-|TRBV20-1
CSGRQGDVYTDTQYF
TGCAGTGGCAGACAGGGGGACGTATACACAGATACGCAGTATTTT
>-|TRBJ2-1|few|TRBV5-1
CASKRVGGAGSSYNEQFF
TGCGCCAGCAAAAGGGTCGGCGGGGCGGGAAGCTCCTACAATGAGCAGTTCTTC
>-|TRBJ2-3|-|TRBV6-2/TRBV6-3
CASSDVPDTQYF
TGTGCCAGCAGTGACGTTCCAGATACGCAGTATTTT
>TRBD1|TRBJ2-5|few|TRBV20-1
CSARDLTGGVVETQYF
TGCAGTGCTAGAGACCTGACAGGGGGCGTCGTGGAGACCCAGTACTTC